This T cell receptor beta chain was identified in a study of blood T cell repertoires in COVID-19 (dated by TCRdb to 2019 to 2021). In terms of the full investigation: The collaborator samples originated in the United States, Italy and Spain and spanned the acute and convalescent phases of COVID-19. The repertoires were released in a freely available public database meant as a resource for research on the immune response to SARS-CoV-2. Deeply sampled blood TCRbeta repertoires from subjects exposed to, actively infected with, or recovered from COVID-19 were included in the dataset. Sample metadata almost always included a de-identified subject ID, COVID-19 status, age in years and sex. Where available, HLA class I and class II types were obtained from metadata supplied by the sample provider rather than from assay-based typing. The prospective study material was composed of cDNA or gDNA derived from T cells, B-cell-depleted T cells, or PBMCs. The samples were drawn from two sources: the first 160 participants of the ongoing ImmuneRACE study, and 1,000 to 1,500 subjects contributed by 6 global collaborators. General findings and caveats noted by the study authors: How much clinical and demographic metadata was included differed by source and by participant, and the metadata was provided uncurated.

TCRbeta CDR3 regions were amplified from genomic DNA using the immunoSEQ Assay, a bias-controlled multiplex PCR. Per the authors' processing: Within the assay, amplification of reference gene primers was used to estimate how many nucleated cells each sample contained. Sequence reads were collapsed and filtered to measure the absolute abundance of every unique TCRbeta CDR3 rearrangement. For each sample, productive Simpson clonality was calculated as the square root of Simpson's diversity index across productive rearrangements. TCRdb retrieved this table from immuneACCESS and kept in-frame rearrangements only. Not all clones are present; in checked studies, unresolved V genes account for under half, and no reason is known for the remainder. V and J calls and clone size are as listed in that table; D and trimming were resolved from the DNA. The sample table contains some 87,000 clones; only one count was recorded for 60% to 85% of them. The biggest ten clones account for around 9% of the sample.

The CDR3 starts with the cysteine, ends with the phenylalanine, and has 16 residues. The read is trimmed to its CDR3 DNA, 48 bases read in frame from base 1. Taken from the germline V gene, the CDR1 and CDR2 loops are LGHNA and YNFKEQ. The V end loses 0 bases and the J end loses 5 bases, and a stretch of 16 bases separates them. On this clone itself: Its recognized antigen is unknown. The sample holds no much larger clone one base away, and base qualities are not on file.

Another Seattle source contributed samples from volunteer blood donors who had recovered from COVID-19. Each collaborating institution followed its own protocols to collect whole blood in K2EDTA tubes. For TCRbeta analysis, collaborators shipped samples as frozen whole blood, isolated PBMCs, or DNA extracted from either of those sample types. The sequencing sample was made of peripheral blood. Here the chain combines TRBV4-2 and TRBJ2-5; TRBD2 might be the D gene, on 7 matching bases. The origin of this receptor is a man aged 45-60 years who had recovered from COVID-19. The nucleotide sequence reads TGTGCCAGCAGCCAAGAGTTTGGGGGGGGGCAGGAGACCCAGTACTTC. Its product reads: CASSQEFGGGQETQYF.